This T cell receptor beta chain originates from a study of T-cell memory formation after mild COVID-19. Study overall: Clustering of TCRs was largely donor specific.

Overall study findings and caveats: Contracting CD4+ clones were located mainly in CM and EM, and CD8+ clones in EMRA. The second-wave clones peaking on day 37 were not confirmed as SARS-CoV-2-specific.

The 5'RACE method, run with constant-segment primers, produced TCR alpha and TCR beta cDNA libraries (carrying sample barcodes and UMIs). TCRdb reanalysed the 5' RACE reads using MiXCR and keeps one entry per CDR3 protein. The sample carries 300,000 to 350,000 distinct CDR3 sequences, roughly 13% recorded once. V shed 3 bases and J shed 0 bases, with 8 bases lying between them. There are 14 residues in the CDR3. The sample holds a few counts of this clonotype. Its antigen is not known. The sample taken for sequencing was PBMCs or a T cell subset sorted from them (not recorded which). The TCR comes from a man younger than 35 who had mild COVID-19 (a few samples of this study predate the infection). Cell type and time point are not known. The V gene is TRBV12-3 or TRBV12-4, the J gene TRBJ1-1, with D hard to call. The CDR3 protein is CASSLFRLNTEAFF. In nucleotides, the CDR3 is TGTGCCAGCAGTTTGTTCAGGTTGAACACTGAAGCTTTCTTT.